This TCR beta chain derives from a study of T cell responses to AZD1222 COVID-19 vaccine. Study summary: Second-dose intervals near 4 or 12 weeks were combined.

With regard to this clone: Its antigen is unknown.

Profiled with immunoSEQ multiplex PCR; TCRdb holds only in-frame clones, not every one. Among approximately 180,000 clones listed, about 90% were seen once. Whole-study results and caveats: Vaccine-associated CD4 TCRs spanned spike, dominant at 160-218 and 743-854. Donors were chiefly white British, with a greater number of females, and clonal diversity was perhaps underestimated.

The receptor comes from an adult in good health. Sequencing used peripheral blood, obtained on day 0 of AZD1222 vaccination.

In nucleotides, the CDR3 is TGTGCCAGCAGTCGGGGAAACAGGGGGAAGGCTTTCTTT. Protein: CASSRGNRGKAFF. The chain joins TRBV21-1 to TRBJ1-1; TRBD1, as called in the table, went unchecked against the DNA. TRBV21-1 represents a pseudogene. This CDR3 is built from 13 residues.